The 11 T cell receptor beta chains below come from one sample, sequenced in a study of blood T cell repertoires in COVID-19. Assay used: immunoSEQ multiplex PCR; TCRdb lists only in-frame clones, some missing. Of 470,000 or so clones in the sample, approximately 90% were seen once. Material: peripheral blood. Receptors were obtained from a woman between 25 and 40 years old with acute or convalescent COVID-19.

The V call is TRBV14, the J call TRBJ2-1; 7 nucleotides agree with TRBD1. Germline lookup yields CDR1 SGHDN and CDR2 FVKESK. CDR3 length: 17 residues. J was trimmed by 8 bases and V by 0 bases; bases with no gene match: 13. The CDR3 sequence: CASSQDLARGRYDEQFF. In nucleotides, the CDR3 is TGTGCCAGCAGCCAAGATTTGGCTAGGGGGCGATACGATGAGCAGTTCTTC.

The chain employs TRBV7-9 and TRBJ1-1; no firm D call. The germline V gene encodes CDR1 SEHNR and CDR2 FQNEAQ (reference sequence). V lost 1 base and J 5 bases, leaving 11 bases between the germline ends. The CDR3 is 14 amino acids. CDR3 amino acids: CASSLGNVGTEAFF. The CDR3 DNA sequence: TGTGCCAGCAGCTTAGGTAACGTCGGGACTGAAGCTTTCTTT.

The chain couples TRBV29-1 to TRBJ1-2, with TRBD1 identical over 7 bases. Germline-derived CDR1 and CDR2 are SQVTM and ANQGSEA. The CDR3 sequence is 12 residues long. The V segment lost 4 bases and the J segment 4 bases; nucleotides outside the gene matches: 3. CDR3: CSVGDRAYGYTF. The CDR3 DNA follows: TGCAGCGTTGGAGACAGGGCCTATGGCTACACCTTC.

The CDR3 loop reads CASSVGTGGSYEQYF. CDR3 sequence (DNA): TGCGCCAGCAGTGTGGGGACAGGGGGCAGCTACGAGCAGTACTTC. The chain is built from TRBV10-2 and TRBJ2-7; the match to TRBD1 covers 12 bases. Germline V gene data show CDR1 as WSHSY and CDR2 as SAAADI. The trim removed 4 bases at V and 3 bases at J, leaving 4 bases unmatched. CDR3 size: 15 residues.

J is TRBJ1-2 and V is TRBV5-1; TRBD1 aligns across 10 bases. The CDR3 has 16 residues. The V gene end was trimmed by 1 base and the J gene end by 8 bases; junction bases not matched to a gene: 11. CDR1 is SGHRS, CDR2 YFSETQ, per germline. This CDR3 is CASSLTTGGRLLGYTF. The CDR3 DNA reads TGCGCCAGCAGCTTGACGACAGGGGGCCGCTTGTTAGGCTACACCTTC.

With respect to this clone: A much bigger clone sits one base away, suggesting this may be a read error. The chain carries TRBV12-3 or TRBV12-4 and TRBJ2-7; D uncertain. The CDR3 contains 11 residues. Trimming took 6 bases from V and 3 from J, leaving 6 bases between them. CDR3 region: CASSRGYEQYF. Written as DNA, the CDR3 is TGTGCCAGCAGCCGAGGCTACGAGCAGTACTTC.

The gene calls are TRBV6-5 and TRBJ2-7; maybe TRBD1 (5 bases). Trimming removed 0 bases from V and 7 bases from J, with 10 bases in between. Germline assignment: CDR1 MNHEY and CDR2 SVGAGI. The CDR3 runs 13 residues. The CDR3 DNA is TGTGCCAGCAGTTACTCGCAGGGCTGGGAGCAGTACTTC. Translating it yields CASSYSQGWEQYF.

The V call is TRBV7-6, the J call TRBJ2-3; D might be TRBD2 (8 bases). Germline loops: CDR1 SGHVS, CDR2 FNYEAQ. CDR3 length equals 15 residues. Trimming left V 2 bases short and J 6 bases short, with 15 bases between. The CDR3 reads CASSLRGRLADTQYF. As DNA, the CDR3 is TGTGCCAGCAGCTTAAGGGGGCGACTAGCGGATACGCAGTATTTT.

This clone has just a few counts. V usage is TRBV28 and J usage is TRBJ1-2, with D uncertain. Germline CDR1 is MDHEN and CDR2 is SYDVKM. The CDR3 runs 11 residues. V was clipped by 5 bases and J by 4 bases, with 5 bases between them. The CDR3 DNA follows: TGTGCCAGCAGTGAGCGCTATGGCTACACCTTC. Amino acids: CASSERYGYTF.

V and J are TRBV25-1 and TRBJ1-2; 9 bases line up with TRBD1. Losses at the gene ends were 0 bases for V and 5 bases for J; bases not matched to a gene: 10. This CDR3 has 17 residues. Germline CDR1 is MGHDK and CDR2 is SYGVNS. As DNA, the CDR3 is TGTGCCAGCAGTGAATATTTCACCGGGACAGGGAATTATGGCTACACCTTC. Translated: CASSEYFTGTGNYGYTF.

This chain links TRBV6-2 or TRBV6-3 with TRBJ2-3; 9 bases map to TRBD2. The V gene end was trimmed by 8 bases and the J gene end by 0 bases; junction bases not matched to a gene: 12. There are 17 residues in the CDR3. Germline V gives CDR1 MNHEY, CDR2 SVGEGT. As DNA, the CDR3 is TGTGCCAGCGGTTGGCTAGCGGGGACAGCTAGCACAGATACGCAGTATTTT. This encodes CASGWLAGTASTDTQYF.